The clone carrying this T cell receptor beta chain was counted at least ten times. What it recognizes is unknown. The data are from a study of neurological immune-mediated disorders. This CDR3 is built from 16 residues. CDR1 is SNHLY, CDR2 FYNNEI, per germline. The germline V and J ends were trimmed by 1 base and 4 bases, with 14 bases remaining between them. With 10-nucleotide random UMIs, 5'RACE was used to make the cDNA. From the 5' RACE reads, TCRdb called clonotypes with MiXCR, one entry per CDR3 protein. The data show 50,000 to 60,000 distinct CDR3 sequences, 3% to 4% seen once. Whole-study results and caveats: Private repertoires in all groups were suggested by the absence of shared CDR3 amino acid sequences among expanded clones across subjects. HTLV-1-associated myelopathy ranked highest for TCR clonal expansion and multiple sclerosis lowest, beneath healthy controls.

The chain is built from TRBV2 and TRBJ2-1; D not resolved. The clonotype originates from a woman in her thirties or forties with multiple sclerosis. The specimen was CD4+ T cells from blood. The CDR3 DNA follows: TGTGCCAGCAGTGAAGTAGGTACCTATCCTTACAATGAGCAGTTCTTC. It translates to CASSEVGTYPYNEQFF.